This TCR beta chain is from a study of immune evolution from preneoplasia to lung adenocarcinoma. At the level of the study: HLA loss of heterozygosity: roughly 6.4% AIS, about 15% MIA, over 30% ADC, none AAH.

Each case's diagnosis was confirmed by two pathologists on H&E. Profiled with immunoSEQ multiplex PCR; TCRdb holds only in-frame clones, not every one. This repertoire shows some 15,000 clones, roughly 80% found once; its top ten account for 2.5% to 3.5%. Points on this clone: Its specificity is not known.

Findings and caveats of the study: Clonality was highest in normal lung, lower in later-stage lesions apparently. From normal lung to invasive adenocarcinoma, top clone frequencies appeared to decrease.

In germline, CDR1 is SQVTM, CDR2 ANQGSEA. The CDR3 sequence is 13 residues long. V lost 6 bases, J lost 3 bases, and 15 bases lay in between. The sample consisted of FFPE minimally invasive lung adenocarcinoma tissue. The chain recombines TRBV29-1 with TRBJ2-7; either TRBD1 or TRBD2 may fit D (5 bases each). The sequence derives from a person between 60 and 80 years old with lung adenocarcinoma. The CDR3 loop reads CSVRGLVGYEQYF. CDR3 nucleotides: TGCAGCGTCCGGGGCCTAGTCGGCTACGAGCAGTACTTC.